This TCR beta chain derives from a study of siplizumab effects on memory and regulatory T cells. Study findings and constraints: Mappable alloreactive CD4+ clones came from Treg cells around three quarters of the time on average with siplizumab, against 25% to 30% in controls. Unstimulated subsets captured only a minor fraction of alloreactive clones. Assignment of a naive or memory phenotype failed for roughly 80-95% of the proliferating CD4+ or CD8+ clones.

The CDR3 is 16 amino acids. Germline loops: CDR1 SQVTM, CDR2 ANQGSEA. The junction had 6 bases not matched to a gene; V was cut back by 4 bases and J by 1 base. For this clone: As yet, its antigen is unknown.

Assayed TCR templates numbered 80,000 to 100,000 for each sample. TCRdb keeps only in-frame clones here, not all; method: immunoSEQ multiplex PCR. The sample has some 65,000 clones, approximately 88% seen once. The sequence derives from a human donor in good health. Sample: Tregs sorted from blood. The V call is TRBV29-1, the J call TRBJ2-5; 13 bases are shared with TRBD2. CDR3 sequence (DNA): TGCAGCGTTGCGGGACTAGCGGGACTGCCCCAAGAGACCCAGTACTTC. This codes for CSVAGLAGLPQETQYF.